This T cell receptor beta chain was identified in a study of cytomegalovirus exposure and HLA in healthy donors. Study-wide results and limits: One cluster of highly shared sequence variants probably arose as a sequencing artifact. In an earlier analysis, productive rearrangement rates for most beta V segments clustered near 87% or 30%. Cytomegalovirus-associated status was assigned to around 160 TCR beta chains.

The PCR was carried out with 60 Vbeta primers and 13 Jbeta primers. The protocol was immunoSEQ multiplex PCR, while the TCRdb copy is restricted to in-frame clones and leaves out a portion. The sample records some 130,000 clones, around 80% being singletons. The CMV serostatus of this donor was not recorded. This CDR3 comprises 13 residues. V was clipped by 5 bases and J by 7 bases, with 15 bases between them. Germline V gene data show CDR1 as SGHTA and CDR2 as FQGNSA. A note on this clone: The antigen is unknown.

This clonotype originated in a man aged 25-40 years in good health. V and J are TRBV7-2 and TRBJ2-7, with D uncertain. Material for sequencing was PBMCs. CDR3 protein: CASSVPPLREQYF. The DNA for the CDR3 is TGTGCCAGCAGCGTACCCCCCCTTCGGGAGCAGTACTTC.